The sequence of this T cell receptor (beta chain) was determined in a study of T cells in Graves' hyperthyroidism and ophthalmopathy. TCR beta CDR3 regions were amplified from RNA. HTBI primers drove first-round RT-PCR of the TCR CDR3. TCRdb reanalysed the multiplex PCR reads using MiXCR and keeps one entry per CDR3 protein. The data contain about 640,000 distinct CDR3 sequences, around 20% of them seen just once; the ten biggest clones take up about 34%. This clonotype was counted many times. Its target is unknown. Whole-study results and caveats: The model's output predicted ophthalmopathy at a median of about 6.5 months prior to onset.

There are 16 residues in the CDR3. Germline V CDR1 and CDR2: SGHAT, FQNNGV. Trimming removed 6 bases from V and 6 bases from J, with 20 bases in between. The chain links TRBV11-2 to TRBJ2-2; D is uncertain. This clonotype was obtained from a man in his thirties or forties with Graves' ophthalmopathy. Sequencing input: blood. For the CDR3, the DNA is TGTGCCAGCAGTGTAACGCCCTCAGGATATCCCGGGGAGCTGTTTTTT. Its protein is CASSVTPSGYPGELFF.